One sample yielded the 28 T cell receptor beta chains listed below, sequenced in a study of identical twins. A single record per CDR3 protein comes from TCRdb applying MiXCR to the 5' RACE reads. The data hold more than 1.5 million distinct CDR3 sequences, with about 30% observed a single time. Specimen: cord blood. The receptors shown here come from a newborn girl in good health.

V gene TRBV25-1 combines with J gene TRBJ2-5, with a tentative D call TRBD2 (6 bases). This CDR3 contains 14 residues. Germline CDR1 and CDR2: MGHDK and SYGVNS. V was clipped by 7 bases and J by 1 base, with 13 bases between them. Written as DNA, the CDR3 is TGTGCCAGCACTAAGGGGACTGGCCAAGAGACCCAGTACTTC. As protein: CASTKGTGQETQYF.

This clonotype was found a few times. The V and J genes are TRBV5-1 and TRBJ2-3; D perhaps matches TRBD1 (6 bases). Trimming shortened V by 0 bases and J by 3 bases, and 17 bases separated the two germline ends. This CDR3 is 17 amino acids long. Per germline, CDR1 SGHRS and CDR2 YFSETQ. The chain's CDR3 is CASSLGLRGWETDTQYF. DNA for the CDR3: TGCGCCAGCAGCTTGGGTCTCAGGGGATGGGAGACAGATACGCAGTATTTT.

The table lists this clonotype with a few counts. The CDR3 loop reads CSARGFSTYYNEQYF. The CDR3 bases are TGCAGTGCTAGAGGGTTCTCCACCTATTACAATGAGCAGTACTTC. The rearrangement uses TRBV20-1 and TRBJ2-5; no definite D call. Germline CDR1 DFQATT, CDR2 SNEGSKA (reference sequence). The CDR3 spans 15 residues. V gave up 1 base and J gave up 11 bases, with 23 bases separating them.

This clonotype has just a few counts. The chain uses TRBV5-1 and TRBJ2-1; 8 bases line up with TRBD1. In germline, CDR1 is SGHRS, CDR2 YFSETQ. There are 15 residues in the CDR3. Trimming took 1 base from V and 6 from J; bases not matched to a gene: 6. The CDR3 DNA reads TGCGCCAGCAGCTTGAAGGGGACAGGATCCAATGAGCAGTTCTTC. Translated: CASSLKGTGSNEQFF.

The table lists this clonotype with a few counts. This chain links TRBV6-1 with TRBJ2-7, with D possibly being TRBD1 (6 bases). V was pared by 2 bases and J by 0 bases, with 8 bases between. The germline CDR1 and CDR2 sequences are MNHNS and SASEGT. The CDR3 runs to 14 residues. The CDR3 loop is CASSEWGHSYEQYF. The CDR3 DNA is TGTGCCAGCAGTGAATGGGGACACTCCTACGAGCAGTACTTC.

The chain couples TRBV28 to TRBJ2-3; 7 bases are a match to TRBD1. Trimming took 3 bases from V and 4 from J; bases not matched to a gene: 7. CDR3 length: 15 residues. Germline V lookup: CDR1 MDHEN, CDR2 SYDVKM. The CDR3: CASSLGRQGADTQYF. Here the CDR3 DNA reads TGTGCCAGCAGTTTGGGGCGCCAGGGGGCAGATACGCAGTATTTT. Combining the CDR3 with reference TRBV28 and TRBJ2-3 gives the whole variable domain DVKVTQSSRYLVKRTGEKVFLECVQDMDHENMFWYRQDPGLGLRLIYFSYDVKMKEKGDIPEGYSVSREKKERFSLILESASTNQTSMYLCASSLGRQGADTQYFGPGTRLTVL.

CDR3 in DNA: TGTGCCACCAGCTCGGGGTATGGCAATCAGCCCCAGCATTTT. Its translation: CATSSGYGNQPQHF. This chain joins TRBV15 and TRBJ1-5; D not certain. Germline assignment: CDR1 LNHNV and CDR2 YYDKDF (reference sequence). CDR3 length: 14 amino acids. Deletions cut 5 bases from V and 2 bases from J, with 10 bases between.

This clonotype has at least ten counts. This rearrangement joins TRBV4-1 to TRBJ2-1; D is perhaps TRBD1 or TRBD2 (5 bases each). Trimming removed 2 bases at V and 0 bases at J, with 11 bases between. CDR3 length equals 16 residues. Germline lookup yields CDR1 MGHRA and CDR2 YSYEKL. CDR3 protein: CASSQSGTSSYNEQFF. The CDR3 DNA is TGCGCCAGCAGCCAATCCGGGACGAGCTCCTACAATGAGCAGTTCTTC.

This chain joins TRBV11-2 and TRBJ2-1; 7 bases are a match to TRBD1. The CDR3 consists of 14 residues. Germline values: CDR1 SGHAT, CDR2 FQNNGV. J was trimmed by 4 bases and V by 4 bases; bases with no gene match: 4. The CDR3 region is CASSSLDRYNEQFF. The CDR3 bases are TGTGCCAGCAGCTCCCTGGACAGGTACAATGAGCAGTTCTTC.

Note on this clonotype: A read error may account for a junction end that differs from germline. J is TRBJ1-2 and V is TRBV5-1; 8 nucleotides match TRBD1. Germline loops: CDR1 SGHRS, CDR2 YFSETQ. The length of the CDR3 is 14 residues. This chain's CDR3 is CDSSLGTGNYGYTF. In nucleotides, the CDR3 is TGCGACAGCAGCTTGGGGACAGGCAACTATGGCTACACCTTC.

This chain links TRBV20-1 with TRBJ2-1, with 10 positions matching TRBD2. Germline V gives CDR1 DFQATT, CDR2 SNEGSKA (reference sequence). There are 13 residues in the CDR3. V shed 4 bases, J shed 9 bases, and the junction held 6 bases outside the gene matches. For the CDR3, the DNA is TGCAGTGCTACAGCGGGAGGGGCCCGTGAGCAGTTCTTC. Residues: CSATAGGAREQFF.

This clonotype was seen more than once but under ten times. V is TRBV14 and J is TRBJ2-5; tentative D call: TRBD2 (5 bases). The CDR3 contains 17 residues. V shed 1 base and J shed 11 bases, with 26 bases lying between them. Germline loops: CDR1 SGHDN, CDR2 FVKESK. CDR3 protein: CASSQAMTTRVYNEQYF. CDR3 in DNA: TGTGCCAGCAGCCAAGCTATGACTACGAGGGTTTACAATGAGCAGTACTTC.

V gene TRBV2 combines with J gene TRBJ1-2, with 8 bases matching TRBD1. The CDR3 is 12 amino acids. V shed 7 bases and J 7 bases; nucleotides not matched to a gene: 5. The germline CDR1 and CDR2 sequences are SNHLY and FYNNEI. CDR3 sequence: CASNVRGLGYTF. The CDR3 nucleotides read TGTGCCAGCAATGTCAGGGGGCTTGGCTACACCTTC.

This clonotype was observed a handful of times. The CDR3 loop reads CASSQAFGTNEKLFF. The CDR3 nucleotides read TGCGCCAGCAGCCAGGCTTTTGGGACTAATGAAAAACTGTTTTTT. This chain links TRBV4-1 with TRBJ1-4; D gene unclear. Germline-derived CDR1 and CDR2 are MGHRA and YSYEKL. This CDR3 comprises 15 residues. The germline V and J ends were trimmed by 3 bases and 2 bases, with 10 bases remaining between them.

This chain joins TRBV12-3 or TRBV12-4 and TRBJ1-5; unclear D gene. The V and J ends lost 3 bases and 7 bases respectively, with 10 bases between them. This CDR3 contains 13 residues. The CDR3 spells CASSFRRDQPQHF. CDR3 sequence (DNA): TGTGCCAGCAGTTTTCGGAGAGACCAGCCCCAGCATTTT.

This clonotype is a singleton in its sample. The genes are TRBV20-1 and TRBJ2-4; D is unresolved. CDR3 size: 15 residues. V lost 0 bases and J 0 bases, leaving 9 bases between the germline ends. The V gene's germline CDR1 is DFQATT and CDR2 SNEGSKA (reference sequence). CDR3 region: CSARDWTSAKNIQYF. CDR3 in DNA: TGCAGTGCTAGAGACTGGACCTCAGCCAAAAACATTCAGTACTTC.

V and J are TRBV24-1 and TRBJ2-1, with 8 nucleotides matching TRBD2. Germline CDR1 and CDR2: KGHDR and SFDVKD. CDR3 length equals 18 residues. V shed 1 base, J shed 6 bases, and the junction held 13 bases outside the gene matches. CDR3: CATSDLMVAGPGANEQFF. The CDR3 DNA follows: TGTGCCACCAGTGATTTAATGGTAGCGGGGCCAGGGGCCAATGAGCAGTTCTTC.

The V call is TRBV3-1, the J call TRBJ2-5; tentative D call: TRBD1 (6 bases). Germline CDR1 and CDR2: LGHDT and YNNKEL (reference sequence). Trimming took off 4 bases at V and 5 bases at J, with 14 bases between the two ends. The CDR3 contains 14 residues. For the CDR3, the DNA is TGTGCCAGCAGCCCTGAAACAGGGTTTGAGACCCAGTACTTC. Translated: CASSPETGFETQYF.

This chain links TRBV18 with TRBJ2-4, with a possible D match to TRBD2 (6 bases). The J call may not be correct, given that the DNA end is closer to TRBJ2-5. Germline assignment: CDR1 KGHSH and CDR2 LQKENI. The CDR3 totals 15 residues. The CDR3 region is CASSPLRETQETQYF. For the CDR3, the DNA is TGTGCCAGCTCACCACTCCGGGAGACCCAAGAGACCCAGTACTTC.

The rearrangement uses TRBV5-1 and TRBJ1-2; a weak D match, TRBD1 (6 bases). CDR1 SGHRS and CDR2 YFSETQ come from the germline V gene. Trimming took off 4 bases at V and 5 bases at J, with 18 bases between the two ends. The CDR3 totals 15 residues. CDR3 sequence (DNA): TGCGCCAGCAGCCCAGAACTAGGACAGCCTTATGGCTACACCTTC. Its protein product is CASSPELGQPYGYTF.

This clonotype came up a few times. The chain is built from TRBV12-5 and TRBJ2-3, with TRBD2 identical over 7 bases. This CDR3 is 14 amino acids long. The junction had 5 bases not matched to a gene; V was cut back by 2 bases and J by 6 bases. Germline V gene lookup returns CDR1 LGHNT and CDR2 FRNRAP. CDR3 sequence (DNA): TGTGCTAGTGGTTTGAGCCCTAGCGGTGATACGCAGTATTTT. It is translated as CASGLSPSGDTQYF.

This clonotype was seen many times. This chain links TRBV3-1 with TRBJ2-5; a weak D match, TRBD1 (5 bases). V was cut by 2 bases and J by 2 bases, with 6 bases left in between. From germline, CDR1 is LGHDT and CDR2 YNNKEL (reference sequence). The CDR3 loop spans 13 amino acids. The CDR3 loop reads CASSQRTQETQYF. In nucleotides, the CDR3 is TGTGCCAGCAGCCAAAGGACACAAGAGACCCAGTACTTC.

This clonotype appeared many times. The V and J genes are TRBV2 and TRBJ2-7; TRBD1 or TRBD2 may be the D gene (5 bases each). The V end was cut by 6 bases, the J end by 4 bases, with 10 bases between. The CDR3 runs to 12 residues. Germline V gene sequence: CDR1 SNHLY, CDR2 FYNNEI. The CDR3 spells CASSEGPYEQYF. CDR3 DNA: TGTGCCAGCAGCGAGGGACCTTACGAGCAGTACTTC.

This clonotype was observed a few times. The V call is TRBV20-1, the J call TRBJ1-4; 8 nucleotides match TRBD1. The CDR3 covers 16 residues. Per the germline V gene, CDR1 is DFQATT and CDR2 is SNEGSKA (reference sequence). The V gene end was trimmed by 3 bases and the J gene end by 4 bases; junction bases not matched to a gene: 10. The DNA for the CDR3 is TGCAGTGCTAGCGATATCTCGGACAGGGATAATGAAAAACTGTTTTTT. Protein product: CSASDISDRDNEKLFF.

The J gene is TRBJ1-2, the V gene TRBV5-6; D is perhaps TRBD1 (5 bases). CDR1 and CDR2 (germline): SGHDT, YYEEEE. CDR3 length equals 16 residues. V was cut by 0 bases and J by 2 bases, with 14 bases left in between. CDR3: CASSLGPWEGNYGYTF. CDR3 in DNA: TGTGCCAGCAGCTTGGGGCCGTGGGAGGGGAACTATGGCTACACCTTC.

This clonotype was picked up a small number of times. The chain links TRBV18 to TRBJ2-7; weak D call: TRBD2 (6 bases). The tail of the sequence fits TRBJ2-5 better, so the J call may be wrong. Germline V CDR1 and CDR2: KGHSH, LQKENI. The CDR3 extends over 14 amino acids. CDR3 in amino acids: CASSPQTRGETQYF. The CDR3 region has the DNA TGTGCCAGCTCACCCCAGACTAGAGGGGAGACCCAGTACTTC.

This chain joins TRBV20-1 and TRBJ2-2, with 7 bases identical to TRBD1. The CDR3 sequence is 17 residues long. Trimming at V came to 2 bases and at J to 3 bases, leaving 12 bases not matched to a gene. Germline CDR1 reads DFQATT; CDR2 reads SNEGSKA (reference sequence). This chain's CDR3 is CSARPLTWDSYTGELFF. As DNA, the CDR3 is TGCAGTGCTAGACCCCTCACCTGGGACAGCTACACCGGGGAGCTGTTTTTT.

Only a few counts were recorded for this clonotype. The rearrangement uses TRBV3-1 and TRBJ2-5; D is uncertain. V lost 0 bases and J lost 5, with 7 bases in between. The length of the CDR3 is 13 residues. The V gene's germline CDR1 is LGHDT and CDR2 YNNKEL (reference sequence). Here the CDR3 DNA reads TGTGCCAGCAGCCAAGAACTTTTGGAGACCCAGTACTTC. Translating it yields CASSQELLETQYF.